These 23 T cell receptor beta chains share one sample of origin, sequenced in a study of cytomegalovirus exposure and HLA in healthy donors. A multiplex PCR was run with 60 Vbeta primers and 13 Jbeta primers. Sequencing was performed with immunoSEQ multiplex PCR; in TCRdb, only in-frame clones are kept and a portion is missing. The profile covers 110,000 to 150,000 clones, with around 10% appearing a single time and 1.5% to 2% taken by the ten largest. The sample taken for sequencing was PBMCs. The receptors were sampled from a male donor in good health and CMV-seronegative.

This clone was observed a few times. The chain uses TRBV7-2 and TRBJ2-3; 11 bases map to TRBD2. V trimming: 4 bases; J trimming: 4 bases; junction bases outside the gene matches: 7. Germline loops: CDR1 SGHTA, CDR2 FQGNSA. The CDR3 runs to 16 residues. The DNA of the CDR3 is TGTGCCAGCAGCTCCTCTAGCGGGGGGTCCCCAGATACGCAGTATTTT. It specifies CASSSSSGGSPDTQYF.

The chain links TRBV6-1 to TRBJ2-5; 12 bases map to TRBD2. After removal of 2 bases from V and 4 bases from J, the junction contained 11 bases not matched to a gene. Germline V gives CDR1 MNHNS, CDR2 SASEGT. The CDR3 runs to 18 residues. Here the CDR3 DNA reads TGTGCCAGCAGTGAATATTCCCCTAGCGGGGGGGCAGGAGAGACCCAGTACTTC. Translated: CASSEYSPSGGAGETQYF.

This clone was seen more than once but under ten times. The chain has TRBV7-9 and TRBJ2-2; perhaps TRBD2 as D (6 bases). The ends were cut back, 5 bases at V and 0 bases at J, with 13 bases in the middle. This CDR3 comprises 16 residues. Germline CDR1 is SEHNR and CDR2 is FQNEAQ (reference sequence). CDR3 sequence (DNA): TGTGCCAGCAGCCTCCCCGGGACTTCGAACACCGGGGAGCTGTTTTTT. Protein product: CASSLPGTSNTGELFF.

This clone was counted a few times. The rearrangement links TRBV27 to TRBJ2-7; 8 bases fit TRBD1. CDR3 size: 14 residues. Trimming took 2 bases from V and 9 from J; bases not matched to a gene: 9. The germline V gene has CDR1 MNHEY and CDR2 SMNVEV (reference sequence). As DNA, the CDR3 is TGTGCCAGCAGTTTAGGGACAGGTCCCCCCGGGCAGTACTTC. The encoded protein is CASSLGTGPPGQYF.

This chain uses TRBV2 with TRBJ2-5; 8 bases map to TRBD1. V shed 4 bases and J 2 bases; nucleotides not matched to a gene: 3. CDR3 length equals 14 residues. CDR1 and CDR2 from the germline V gene are SNHLY and FYNNEI. The DNA for the CDR3 is TGTGCCAGCAGTGGACAGGGGATTCAAGAGACCCAGTACTTC. It codes for CASSGQGIQETQYF.

The genes are TRBV7-3 and TRBJ1-2; 8 bases map to TRBD1. The CDR3 spans 14 residues. Germline loops: CDR1 SGHTA, CDR2 FQGTGA. J was trimmed by 2 bases and V by 3 bases; bases with no gene match: 2. Written as DNA, the CDR3 is TGTGCCAGCAGCTTGGACAGGGAAAACTATGGCTACACCTTC. Translating gives CASSLDRENYGYTF.

The V gene is TRBV10-3, the J gene TRBJ1-6; D may be TRBD1 (5 bases). Germline CDR1 is ENHRY and CDR2 is SYGVKD. CDR3 length equals 16 residues. V lost 4 bases and J lost 4, with 14 bases in between. The CDR3 region is CAISGMGQGYNSPLHF. CDR3 DNA sequence: TGTGCCATCAGTGGAATGGGCCAGGGATATAATTCACCCCTCCACTTT.

This clone was detected a few times. The genes are TRBV9 and TRBJ1-1, with D unresolved. This CDR3 has 15 amino acids. Per germline, CDR1 SGDLS and CDR2 YYNGEE. V dropped 0 bases and J dropped 1 base, with 10 bases sitting between them. CDR3 region: CASSVAPQKNTEAFF. Written as DNA, the CDR3 is TGTGCCAGCAGCGTAGCGCCCCAGAAGAACACTGAAGCTTTCTTT.

The chain is built from TRBV7-9 and TRBJ2-5, with 8 bases fitting TRBD1. The CDR3 runs to 16 residues. With V trimmed by 3 bases and J by 3 bases, 9 bases remained unmatched. From germline, CDR1 is SEHNR and CDR2 FQNEAQ (reference sequence). The CDR3 DNA is TGTGCCAGCAGCTTGGGGCCAGGGGGCAGCGAAGAGACCCAGTACTTC. Translation: CASSLGPGGSEETQYF.

The genes are TRBV15 and TRBJ2-3; 9 positions match TRBD2. From germline, CDR1 is LNHNV and CDR2 YYDKDF (reference sequence). The V gene end was trimmed by 3 bases and the J gene end by 0 bases; junction bases not matched to a gene: 10. This CDR3 region has 18 residues. CDR3 sequence: CATSSLRLADTSTDTQYF. CDR3 in DNA: TGTGCCACCAGCAGTTTACGACTAGCGGACACTAGCACAGATACGCAGTATTTT. Looking up the rest from reference TRBV15 and TRBJ2-3 gives the full variable domain: DAMVIQNPRYQVTQFGKPVTLSCSQTLNHNVMYWYQQKSSQAPKLLFHYYDKDFNNEADTPDNFQSRRPNTSFCFLDIRSPGLGDTAMYLCATSSLRLADTSTDTQYFGPGTRLTVL.

This chain links TRBV7-2 with TRBJ2-3, with TRBD2 matching 8 bases. Germline V gene lookup returns CDR1 SGHTA and CDR2 FQGNSA. The CDR3 length is 14 residues. Germline trimming cut 7 bases from V and 4 bases from J; bases unmatched to any gene: 7. In nucleotides, the CDR3 is TGTGCCAGCACAGTGAGCGGGGGCCCAGATACGCAGTATTTT. It translates to CASTVSGGPDTQYF.

This clone has a handful of counts. The rearrangement joins TRBV28 to TRBJ2-2; 10 bases align to TRBD1. V dropped 6 bases and J dropped 4; count of bases not matched to a gene: 11. Germline CDR1 is MDHEN and CDR2 is SYDVKM. The CDR3 extends over 17 amino acids. The CDR3 DNA follows: TGTGCCAGCAGCTTACCTCACGGGACAGGGGTCACCGGGGAGCTGTTTTTT. Residues: CASSLPHGTGVTGELFF.

This clone has only a few counts. The chain links TRBV19 to TRBJ2-1; TRBD1 agrees at 9 bases. The CDR3 has 16 amino acids. Trimming at V came to 6 bases and at J to 9 bases, leaving 15 bases not matched to a gene. Germline CDR1 LNHDA, CDR2 SQIVND (reference sequence). CDR3 bases: TGTGCCAGTAGGGGGAGGGACAGGGCGCCTTTTGGTGAGCAGTTCTTC. It specifies CASRGRDRAPFGEQFF. Full variable domain (remainder filled in from reference TRBV19 and TRBJ2-1): DGGITQSPKYLFRKEGQNVTLSCEQNLNHDAMYWYRQDPGQGLRLIYYSQIVNDFQKGDIAEGYSVSREKKESFPLTVTSAQKNPTAFYLCASRGRDRAPFGEQFFGPGTRLTVL.

This clone was seen a few times. The rearrangement uses TRBV28 and TRBJ1-5, with 9 bases that match TRBD1. V was clipped by 3 bases and J by 4 bases; unmatched bases: 7. The germline gives CDR1 MDHEN, CDR2 SYDVKM. The CDR3 extends over 16 amino acids. The CDR3 bases are TGTGCCAGCAGTTTGCGTTCCGGACAGGGGAATCAGCCCCAGCATTTT. Translated, it gives CASSLRSGQGNQPQHF.

This clone was counted only a few times. The V and J genes are TRBV11-3 and TRBJ2-1; D ambiguous. Germline V gives CDR1 SGHNT, CDR2 YENEEA. Trimming left V 3 bases short and J 7 bases short, with 10 bases between. The CDR3 is made up of 13 amino acids. CDR3 sequence: CASSFASGNEQFF. The CDR3 DNA sequence: TGTGCCAGCAGCTTTGCCTCGGGTAATGAGCAGTTCTTC.

The CDR3 sequence is CASSTGPGVDTEAFF. CDR3 DNA sequence: TGTGCCAGCAGCACAGGGCCAGGGGTGGACACTGAAGCTTTCTTT. V gene TRBV11-2 combines with J gene TRBJ1-1; D possibly corresponds to TRBD1 (6 bases). Germline V CDR1 and CDR2: SGHAT, FQNNGV. The V gene lost 5 bases and the J gene lost 3 bases, with 16 bases spanning the gap. The CDR3 runs 15 residues.

This clone has a handful of counts. The same CDR3 arises from other DNA sequences in this sample as well. This rearrangement joins TRBV9 to TRBJ2-2, with a possible D match to TRBD1 (6 bases). The germline CDR1 and CDR2 sequences are SGDLS and YYNGEE. The CDR3 spans 15 residues. V lost 6 bases, J lost 8 bases, and 20 bases lay in between. CDR3 residues: CASNRQESQLGELFF. The CDR3 region has the DNA TGTGCCAGCAACAGACAGGAGTCCCAACTGGGGGAGCTGTTTTTT.

This clone was detected only a few times. One end of the junction is discordant with germline, which a read error may explain. The V and J genes are TRBV7-9 and TRBJ1-5; TRBD1 matches at 9 bases. The germline CDR1 and CDR2 sequences are SEHNR and FQNEAQ (reference sequence). The CDR3 has 17 residues. The CDR3 coding sequence is TGTGCCAACAGCTTAGCACGGACAGGGGACCACAATCAGCCCCAGCATTTT. Translated: CANSLARTGDHNQPQHF. Complete variable domain (other parts from reference TRBV7-9 and TRBJ1-5): DTGVSQNPRHKITKRGQNVTFRCDPISEHNRLYWYRQTLGQGPEFLTYFQNEAQLEKSRLLSDRFSAERPKGSFSTLEIQRTEQGDSAMYLCANSLARTGDHNQPQHFGDGTRLSIL.

The genes are TRBV7-2 and TRBJ2-7, with a possible D match to TRBD1 (6 bases). Germline values: CDR1 SGHTA, CDR2 FQGNSA. CDR3 length equals 12 residues. V was pared by 5 bases and J by 6 bases, with 11 bases between. The CDR3 region is CASSQQGLEQYF. The CDR3 nucleotides read TGTGCCAGCAGCCAACAGGGTCTCGAGCAGTACTTC.

This clone has a handful of counts. The chain combines TRBV28 with TRBJ1-1, with D possibly being TRBD1 (5 bases). There are 13 residues in the CDR3. V was shortened by 7 bases and J by 4 bases, with 13 bases between the two germline ends. The germline V gene encodes CDR1 MDHEN and CDR2 SYDVKM. The CDR3 sequence is CASTRTTGTEAFF. The DNA for the CDR3 is TGTGCCAGCACCCGAACTACAGGCACTGAAGCTTTCTTT.

This clone was observed a few times. V usage is TRBV28 and J usage is TRBJ2-7, with 7 bases aligning to TRBD2. Germline CDR1 is MDHEN and CDR2 is SYDVKM. With V trimmed by 8 bases and J by 2 bases, 15 bases remained unmatched. The CDR3 extends over 16 amino acids. This chain's CDR3 is CASRGGTISETYEQYF. CDR3 DNA sequence: TGTGCCAGCCGAGGAGGGACTATCTCTGAGACCTACGAGCAGTACTTC. The complete variable domain, with remaining parts taken from reference TRBV28 and TRBJ2-7, reads DVKVTQSSRYLVKRTGEKVFLECVQDMDHENMFWYRQDPGLGLRLIYFSYDVKMKEKGDIPEGYSVSREKKERFSLILESASTNQTSMYLCASRGGTISETYEQYFGPGTRLTVT.

This clone showed up just a few times. This sequence joins TRBV7-6 and TRBJ2-2; 7 bases are a match to TRBD2. The CDR3 is 18 residues long. Unmatched junction bases numbered 13, after V lost 5 bases and J lost 1 base. From germline, CDR1 is SGHVS and CDR2 FNYEAQ. The DNA of the CDR3 is TGTGCCAGCAGCCTCCGGGGGTCTCTAGCGGAGAACACCGGGGAGCTGTTTTTT. It translates to CASSLRGSLAENTGELFF.

This chain uses TRBV12-5 with TRBJ2-7; the match to TRBD1 covers 7 bases. V shed 2 bases, J shed 2 bases, and the junction held 9 bases outside the gene matches. CDR1 and CDR2 (germline): LGHNT, FRNRAP. The CDR3 sequence is 16 residues long. CDR3 DNA sequence: TGTGCTAGTGGTTTGCCACCCGGACAGGCGACCTACGAGCAGTACTTC. Amino acid sequence: CASGLPPGQATYEQYF.